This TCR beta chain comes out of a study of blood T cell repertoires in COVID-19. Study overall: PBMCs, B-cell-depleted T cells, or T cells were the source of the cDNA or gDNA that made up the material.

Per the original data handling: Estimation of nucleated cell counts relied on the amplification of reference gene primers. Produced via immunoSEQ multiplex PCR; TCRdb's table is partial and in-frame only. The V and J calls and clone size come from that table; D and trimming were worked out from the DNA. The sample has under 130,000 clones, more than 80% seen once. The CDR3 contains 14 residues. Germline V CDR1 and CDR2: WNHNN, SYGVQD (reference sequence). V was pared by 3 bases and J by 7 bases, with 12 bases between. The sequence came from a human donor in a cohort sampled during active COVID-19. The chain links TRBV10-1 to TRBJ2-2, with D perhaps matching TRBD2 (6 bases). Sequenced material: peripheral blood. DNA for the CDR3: TGCGCCAGCAGTGAACGGCGGGGTGGCGGGGAGCTGTTTTTT. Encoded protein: CASSERRGGGELFF.